These T cell receptor beta chains were read from a single sample in a study of human T cells and chemical hapten exposure. Using its own MiXCR run on the RACE reads, TCRdb lists one record per CDR3 protein. The sample gives roughly 380,000 distinct CDR3 sequences, nearly 5% of which show up once; under 3% is in the top ten. Sequenced material: whole blood, taken in connection with sensitization to the hapten diphenylcyclopropenone (DPC). These TCRs come from a woman in her fifties or sixties with alopecia areata. Some clones in this sample may be carry-over from other donors' samples. CDR3s include the opening cysteine and the closing phenylalanine or tryptophan. A D gene is named only where the DNA matches it firmly. The listing skips clone size in some rows; elsewhere it reads once, few, many or a size class.

D gene	V gene	J gene	clone size	CDR3 protein	CDR3 DNA
.	TRBV6-1	TRBJ2-1	many	CASSVIGNYNEQFF	TGTGCCAGCAGTGTGATTGGGAACTACAATGAGCAGTTCTTC
TRBD1	TRBV29-1	TRBJ2-7	.	CSVSDRASSYEQYF	TGCAGCGTTTCAGACAGGGCAAGCTCCTACGAGCAGTACTTC
TRBD1	TRBV7-3	TRBJ2-3	many	CASSFTGGKADTQYF	TGTGCCAGCAGCTTTACAGGGGGAAAGGCAGATACGCAGTATTTT
TRBD1	TRBV6-1	TRBJ2-4	many	CASSEARAGGGNIQYF	TGTGCCAGCAGTGAAGCGCGGGCAGGGGGCGGAAACATTCAGTACTTC
.	TRBV20-1	TRBJ2-2	many	CSARGGGELFF	TGCAGTGCTAGAGGCGGCGGGGAGCTGTTTTTT
TRBD1	TRBV12-3/TRBV12-4	TRBJ1-6	.	CASSFGTGSNSPLHF	TGTGCCAGCAGTTTCGGGACAGGGAGTAATTCACCCCTCCACTTT
.	TRBV7-9	TRBJ2-2	many	CASSPWAGLDTGELFF	TGTGCCAGCAGCCCCTGGGCGGGGTTGGACACCGGGGAGCTGTTTTTT
.	TRBV12-3/TRBV12-4	TRBJ2-4	many	CASGGTGTKNIQYF	TGTGCCAGCGGAGGTACAGGGACCAAAAACATTCAGTACTTC
TRBD1	TRBV20-1	TRBJ2-7	many	CSARDGTGNPYEQYF	TGCAGTGCTAGAGACGGGACAGGGAATCCCTACGAGCAGTACTTC
.	TRBV7-9	TRBJ2-1	many	CASSSGEGEQFF	TGTGCCAGCAGCTCAGGGGAGGGTGAGCAGTTCTTC
.	TRBV7-3	TRBJ2-6	many	CASSLLGSGANVLTF	TGTGCCAGCAGCTTATTAGGCTCTGGGGCCAACGTCCTGACTTTC
.	TRBV7-9	TRBJ2-3	few	CASSLDERGTDTQYF	TGTGCCAGCAGCTTGGACGAGCGTGGCACAGATACGCAGTATTTT
TRBD1	TRBV15	TRBJ2-1	.	CATSPPISGQGYRVQFF	TGTGCCACCAGCCCCCCCATTTCGGGACAGGGTTACCGGGTGCAGTTCTTC
.	TRBV9	TRBJ1-3	many	CASSVAIDPSGNTIYF	TGTGCCAGCAGCGTAGCTATCGACCCCTCTGGAAACACCATATATTTT
TRBD2	TRBV5-5	TRBJ2-5	.	CASERGTQETQYF	TGTGCCAGTGAGCGGGGGACCCAAGAGACCCAGTACTTC
.	TRBV24-1	TRBJ1-6	many	CATSGTAYNSPLHF	TGTGCCACCAGTGGAACAGCTTATAATTCACCCCTCCACTTT
.	TRBV29-1	TRBJ2-1	few	CSVEGDNEQFF	TGCAGCGTTGAAGGGGACAATGAGCAGTTCTTC
TRBD2	TRBV7-2	TRBJ2-3	few	CASSLEKRGGYTDTQYF	TGTGCCAGCAGCTTAGAGAAGCGGGGGGGTTACACAGATACGCAGTATTTT